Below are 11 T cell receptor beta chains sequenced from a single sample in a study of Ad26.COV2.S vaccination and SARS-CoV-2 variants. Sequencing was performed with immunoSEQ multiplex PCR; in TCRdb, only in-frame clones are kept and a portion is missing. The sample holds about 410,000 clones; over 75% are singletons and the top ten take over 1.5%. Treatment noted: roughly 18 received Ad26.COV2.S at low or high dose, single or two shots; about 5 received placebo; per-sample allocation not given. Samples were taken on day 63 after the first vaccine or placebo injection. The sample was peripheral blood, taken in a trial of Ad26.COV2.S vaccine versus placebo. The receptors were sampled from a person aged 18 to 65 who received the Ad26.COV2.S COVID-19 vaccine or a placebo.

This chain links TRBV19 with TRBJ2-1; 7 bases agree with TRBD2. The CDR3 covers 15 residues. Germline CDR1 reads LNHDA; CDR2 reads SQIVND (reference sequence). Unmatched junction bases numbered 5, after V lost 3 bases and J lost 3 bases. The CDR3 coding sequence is TGTGCCAGTAGTATCACCCGGGACTACTACAATGAGCAGTTCTTC. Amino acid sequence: CASSITRDYYNEQFF. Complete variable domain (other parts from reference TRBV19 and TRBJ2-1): DGGITQSPKYLFRKEGQNVTLSCEQNLNHDAMYWYRQDPGQGLRLIYYSQIVNDFQKGDIAEGYSVSREKKESFPLTVTSAQKNPTAFYLCASSITRDYYNEQFFGPGTRLTVL.

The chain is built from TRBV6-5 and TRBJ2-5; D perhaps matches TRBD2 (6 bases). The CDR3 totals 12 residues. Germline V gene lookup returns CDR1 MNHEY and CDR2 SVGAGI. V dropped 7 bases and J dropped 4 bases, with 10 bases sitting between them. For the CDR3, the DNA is TGTGCCAGCAAAGCGGGCAGAGAGACCCAGTACTTC. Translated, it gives CASKAGRETQYF.

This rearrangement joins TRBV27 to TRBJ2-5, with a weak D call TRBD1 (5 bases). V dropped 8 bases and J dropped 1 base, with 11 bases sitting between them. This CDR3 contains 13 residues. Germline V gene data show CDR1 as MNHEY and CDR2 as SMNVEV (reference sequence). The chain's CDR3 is CASRRGLQETQYF. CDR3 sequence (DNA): TGTGCCAGCCGAAGGGGCCTCCAAGAGACCCAGTACTTC.

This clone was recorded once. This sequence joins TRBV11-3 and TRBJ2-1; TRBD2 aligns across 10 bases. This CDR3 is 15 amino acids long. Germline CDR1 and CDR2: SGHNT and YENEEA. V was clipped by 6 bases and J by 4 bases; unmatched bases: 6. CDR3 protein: CASSPSGRKYNEQFF. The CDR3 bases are TGTGCCAGCAGTCCTAGCGGGAGAAAGTACAATGAGCAGTTCTTC.

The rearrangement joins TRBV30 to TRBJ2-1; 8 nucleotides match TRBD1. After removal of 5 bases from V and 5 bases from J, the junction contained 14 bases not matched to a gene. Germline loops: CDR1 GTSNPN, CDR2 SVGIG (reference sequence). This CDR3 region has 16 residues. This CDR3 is CAWGQGRDGIHNEQFF. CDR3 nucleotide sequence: TGTGCCTGGGGACAGGGAAGGGACGGAATACACAATGAGCAGTTCTTC.

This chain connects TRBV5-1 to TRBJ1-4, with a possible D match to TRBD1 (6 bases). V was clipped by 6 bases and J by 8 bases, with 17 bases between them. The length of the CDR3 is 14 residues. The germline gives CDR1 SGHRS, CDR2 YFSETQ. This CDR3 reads CASTNRDINEKLFF. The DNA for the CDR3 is TGCGCCAGCACCAACCGGGACATCAACGAAAAACTGTTTTTT.

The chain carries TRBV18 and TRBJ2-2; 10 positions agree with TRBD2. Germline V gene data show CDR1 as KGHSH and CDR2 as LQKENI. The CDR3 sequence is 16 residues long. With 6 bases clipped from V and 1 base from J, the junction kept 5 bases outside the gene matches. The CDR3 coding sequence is TGTGCCAGCTCCCAGAGGACTAGCGGGAACACCGGGGAGCTGTTTTTT. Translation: CASSQRTSGNTGELFF.

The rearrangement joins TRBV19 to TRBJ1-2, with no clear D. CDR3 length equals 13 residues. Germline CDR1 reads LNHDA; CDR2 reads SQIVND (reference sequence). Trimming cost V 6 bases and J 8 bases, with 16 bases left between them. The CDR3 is CASSTGPDGGYTF. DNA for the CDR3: TGTGCCAGTAGCACCGGGCCAGACGGAGGCTACACCTTC.

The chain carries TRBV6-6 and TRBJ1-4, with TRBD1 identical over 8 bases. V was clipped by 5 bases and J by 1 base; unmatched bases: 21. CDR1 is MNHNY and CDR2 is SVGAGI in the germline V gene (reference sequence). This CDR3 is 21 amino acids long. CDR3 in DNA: TGTGCCAGCAGTCTCCAACCGGGACAGGCCCGAAGACACATAACTAATGAAAAACTGTTTTTT. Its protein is CASSLQPGQARRHITNEKLFF.

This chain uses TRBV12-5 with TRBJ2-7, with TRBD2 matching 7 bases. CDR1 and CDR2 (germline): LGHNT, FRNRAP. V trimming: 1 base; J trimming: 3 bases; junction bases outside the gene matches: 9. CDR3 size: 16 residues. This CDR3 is CASGLGGLSNHYEQYF. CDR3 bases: TGTGCTAGTGGTTTGGGGGGACTATCGAACCACTACGAGCAGTACTTC.

The CDR3 DNA is TGCGCCAGCAGTGATTTGGACACTGAAGCTTTCTTT. Its translation is CASSDLDTEAFF. The V call is TRBV10-1, the J call TRBJ1-1, with D hard to call. CDR3 length equals 12 residues. Germline V gene data show CDR1 as WNHNN and CDR2 as SYGVQD (reference sequence). Trimming took 3 bases from V and 3 from J, leaving 5 bases between them.